This entry lists 4 T cell receptor beta chains sequenced from one sample in a study of blood T cells in healthy people across ages (dated by TCRdb to about 2015). Library preparation used 5' RACE. For sequencing, an Illumina HiSeq 2500 was employed. The second PCR ran for about 7 to 11 cycles and used a J-beta primer mix along with a sample-barcoded 5' primer. TCRdb reprocessed the public reads (quality trimming at Q25 with fastp, clone calling with MiXCR) and kept in-frame beta chains. When rows share a CDR3 protein, they turn into one entry using the most common DNA and genes. In this sample the table shows over 1,500,000 distinct CDR3 sequences, around half of which occur a single time. The top ten constitute approximately 2% of the sample. The sample taken for sequencing was blood. Source of these receptors: a woman aged 40 to 50 in good health.

A few counts support this clonotype. V is TRBV5-6 and J is TRBJ2-6; the D is unclear. The CDR3 runs to 17 residues. Per the germline V gene, CDR1 is SGHDT and CDR2 is YYEEEE. The V and J ends lost 0 bases and 1 base respectively, with 11 bases between them. CDR3 nucleotides: TGTGCCAGCAGCTTGGCTCAGGTTGTTTCTGGGGCCAACGTCCTGACTTTC. It specifies CASSLAQVVSGANVLTF.

The chain combines TRBV20-1 with TRBJ2-7; 8 nucleotides line up with TRBD1. From germline, CDR1 is DFQATT and CDR2 SNEGSKA (reference sequence). V shed 4 bases, J shed 3 bases, and the junction held 2 bases outside the gene matches. The CDR3 extends over 12 amino acids. The CDR3 sequence is CSATTGGYEQYF. The CDR3 DNA follows: TGCAGTGCTACTACAGGGGGCTACGAGCAGTACTTC.

Written as DNA, the CDR3 is TGCAGTGCTAGTCGGGGCGGCGGGGGGTACAATGAGCAGTTCTTC. This gives the protein CSASRGGGGYNEQFF. This chain joins TRBV20-1 and TRBJ2-1, with 8 bases lining up with TRBD2. This CDR3 has 15 residues. The germline V gene has CDR1 DFQATT and CDR2 SNEGSKA (reference sequence). Losses at the gene ends were 3 bases for V and 4 bases for J; bases not matched to a gene: 8.

The genes are TRBV20-1 and TRBJ1-5; D gene unclear. The CDR3 contains 14 residues. CDR1 and CDR2 (germline): DFQATT, SNEGSKA (reference sequence). Between the trimmed V and J ends, which lost 2 bases and 5 bases, there was a span of 13 bases. The CDR3 spells CSARSGLSHQPQHF. The CDR3 DNA reads as TGCAGTGCTAGATCCGGTTTATCTCATCAGCCCCAGCATTTT.